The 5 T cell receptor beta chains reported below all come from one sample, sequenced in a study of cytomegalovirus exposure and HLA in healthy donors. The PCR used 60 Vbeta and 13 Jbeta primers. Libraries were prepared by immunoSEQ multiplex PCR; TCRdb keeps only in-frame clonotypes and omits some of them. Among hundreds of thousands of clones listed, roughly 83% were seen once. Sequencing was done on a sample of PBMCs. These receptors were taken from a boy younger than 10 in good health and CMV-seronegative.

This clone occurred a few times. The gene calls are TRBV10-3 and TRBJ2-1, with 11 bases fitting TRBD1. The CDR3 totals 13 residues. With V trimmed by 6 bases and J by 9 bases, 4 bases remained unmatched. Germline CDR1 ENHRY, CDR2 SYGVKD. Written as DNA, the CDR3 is TGTGCCATCAGCGGACAGGGGGCCGGTGAGCAGTTCTTC. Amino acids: CAISGQGAGEQFF.

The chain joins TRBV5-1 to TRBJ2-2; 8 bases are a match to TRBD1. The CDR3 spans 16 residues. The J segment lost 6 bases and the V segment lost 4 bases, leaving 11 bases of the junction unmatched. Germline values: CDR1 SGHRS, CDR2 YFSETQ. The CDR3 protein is CASSTAGTGRPGELFF. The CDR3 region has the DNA TGCGCCAGCAGCACTGCCGGGACAGGCCGCCCCGGGGAGCTGTTTTTT.

The DNA of the CDR3 is TGTGCCAGCAGTGAGGACAGAGAAGAGACCCAGTACTTC. Its translation: CASSEDREETQYF. The V and J genes are TRBV6-5 and TRBJ2-5; D is perhaps TRBD1 (6 bases). This CDR3 comprises 13 residues. Trimming took off 5 bases at V and 3 bases at J, with 10 bases between the two ends. Germline-derived CDR1 and CDR2 are MNHEY and SVGAGI.

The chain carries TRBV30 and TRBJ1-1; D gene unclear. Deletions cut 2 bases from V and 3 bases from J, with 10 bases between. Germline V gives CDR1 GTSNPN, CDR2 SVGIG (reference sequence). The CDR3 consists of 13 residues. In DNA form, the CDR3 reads TGTGCCTGGAGTTGGGCGGAGGACACTGAAGCTTTCTTT. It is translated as CAWSWAEDTEAFF.

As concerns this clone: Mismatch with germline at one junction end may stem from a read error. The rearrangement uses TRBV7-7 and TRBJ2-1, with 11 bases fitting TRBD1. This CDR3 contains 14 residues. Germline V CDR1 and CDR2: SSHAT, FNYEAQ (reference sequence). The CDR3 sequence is CASSQGQGADEQFF. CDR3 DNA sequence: TGTGCTAGCAGCCAAGGACAGGGGGCGGATGAGCAGTTCTTC.